The T cell receptor beta chain under discussion was sequenced for a study of shared clonotypes between healthy human individuals. As processed by the authors: In the immunoSEQ data, sequences were junction-only and lacked quality scores, so filtering differed. Clones were sequenced by immunoSEQ multiplex PCR, and TCRdb holds only the in-frame ones, with some missing. V, J and clone size reflect that table, while D and trimming were determined from the DNA. This sample carries fewer than 700,000 clones, roughly four fifths of them seen once, and the ten largest clones take around 11%. Between the trimmed V and J ends, which lost 4 bases and 0 bases, there was a span of 18 bases. CDR3 length: 17 amino acids. Germline CDR1 is SGDLS and CDR2 is YYNGEE.

J is TRBJ2-3 and V is TRBV9, with D perhaps matching TRBD2 (6 bases). The sequenced sample consisted of PBMCs. The source of this sequence is a woman aged 40 to 50 in good health. Some clones in this sample may be carry-over from other donors' samples. CDR3 loop: CASSPTSSVSSTDTQYF. CDR3 nucleotides: TGTGCCAGCAGCCCAACCTCTAGCGTGTCTAGCACAGATACGCAGTATTTT.